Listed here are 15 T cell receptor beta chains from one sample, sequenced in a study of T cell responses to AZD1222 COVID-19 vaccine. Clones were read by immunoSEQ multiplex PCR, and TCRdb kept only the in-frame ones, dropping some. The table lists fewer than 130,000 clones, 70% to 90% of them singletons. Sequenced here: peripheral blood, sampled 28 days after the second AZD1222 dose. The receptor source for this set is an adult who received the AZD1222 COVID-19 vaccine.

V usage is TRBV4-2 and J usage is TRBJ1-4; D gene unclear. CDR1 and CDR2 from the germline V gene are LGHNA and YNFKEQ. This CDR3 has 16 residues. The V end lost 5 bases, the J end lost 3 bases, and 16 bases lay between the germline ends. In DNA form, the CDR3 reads TGTGCCAGCAGCAACCTGGTCGCAACGGCTAATGAAAAACTGTTTTTT. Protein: CASSNLVATANEKLFF.

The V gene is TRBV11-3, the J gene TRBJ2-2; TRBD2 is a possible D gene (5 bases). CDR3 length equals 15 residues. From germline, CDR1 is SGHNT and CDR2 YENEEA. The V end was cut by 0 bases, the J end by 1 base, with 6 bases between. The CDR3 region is CASSLDGLNTGELFF. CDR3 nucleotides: TGTGCCAGCAGCTTAGACGGACTGAACACCGGGGAGCTGTTTTTT.

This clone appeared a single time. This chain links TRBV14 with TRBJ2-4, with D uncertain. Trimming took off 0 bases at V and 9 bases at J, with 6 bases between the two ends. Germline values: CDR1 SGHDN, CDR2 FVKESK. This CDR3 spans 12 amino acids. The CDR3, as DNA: TGTGCCAGCAGCCAAGACAGAAGCATTCAGTACTTC. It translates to CASSQDRSIQYF.

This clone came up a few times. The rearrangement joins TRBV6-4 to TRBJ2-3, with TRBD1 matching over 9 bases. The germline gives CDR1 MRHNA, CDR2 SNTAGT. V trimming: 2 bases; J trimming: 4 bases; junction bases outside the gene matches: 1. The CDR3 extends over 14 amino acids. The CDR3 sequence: CASSDGTGSDTQYF. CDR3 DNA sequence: TGTGCCAGCAGTGACGGGACAGGGTCAGATACGCAGTATTTT.

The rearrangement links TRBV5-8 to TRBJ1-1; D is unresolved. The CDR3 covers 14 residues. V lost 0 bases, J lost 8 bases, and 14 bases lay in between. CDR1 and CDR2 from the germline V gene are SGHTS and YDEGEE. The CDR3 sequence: CASSLAFGGPEAFF. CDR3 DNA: TGTGCCAGCAGCTTGGCATTCGGTGGACCAGAAGCTTTCTTT.

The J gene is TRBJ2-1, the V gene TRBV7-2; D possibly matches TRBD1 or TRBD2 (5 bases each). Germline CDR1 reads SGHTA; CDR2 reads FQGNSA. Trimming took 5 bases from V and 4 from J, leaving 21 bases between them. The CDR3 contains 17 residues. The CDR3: CASSRPRGARTYNEQFF. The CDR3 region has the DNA TGTGCCAGCAGCCGCCCGAGGGGCGCACGGACGTACAATGAGCAGTTCTTC.

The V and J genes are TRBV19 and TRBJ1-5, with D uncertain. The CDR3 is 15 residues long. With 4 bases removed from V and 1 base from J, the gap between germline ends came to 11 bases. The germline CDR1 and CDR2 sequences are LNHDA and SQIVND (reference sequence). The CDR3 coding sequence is TGTGCCAGTAGTAGAGGGTTTGTAAGCAATCAGCCCCAGCATTTT. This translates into CASSRGFVSNQPQHF.

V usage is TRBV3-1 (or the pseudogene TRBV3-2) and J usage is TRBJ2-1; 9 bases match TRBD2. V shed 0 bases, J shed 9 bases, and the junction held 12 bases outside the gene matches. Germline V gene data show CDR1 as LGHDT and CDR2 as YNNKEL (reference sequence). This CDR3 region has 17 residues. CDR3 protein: CASSQDLGVSGSREQFF. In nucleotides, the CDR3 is TGTGCCAGCAGCCAAGATCTCGGTGTTAGCGGGAGTCGTGAGCAGTTCTTC.

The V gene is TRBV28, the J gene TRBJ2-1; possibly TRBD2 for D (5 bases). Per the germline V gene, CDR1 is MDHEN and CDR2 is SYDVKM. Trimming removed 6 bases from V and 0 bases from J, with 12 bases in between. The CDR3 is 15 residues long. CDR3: CASRSAGSSYNEQFF. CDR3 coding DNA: TGTGCCAGCAGGTCGGCTGGGAGCTCCTACAATGAGCAGTTCTTC.

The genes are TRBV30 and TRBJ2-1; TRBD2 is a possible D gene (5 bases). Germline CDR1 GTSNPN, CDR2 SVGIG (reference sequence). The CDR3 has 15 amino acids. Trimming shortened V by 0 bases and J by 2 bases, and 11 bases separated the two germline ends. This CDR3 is CAWSVQADAYNEQFF. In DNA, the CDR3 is TGTGCCTGGAGTGTACAAGCGGATGCCTACAATGAGCAGTTCTTC.

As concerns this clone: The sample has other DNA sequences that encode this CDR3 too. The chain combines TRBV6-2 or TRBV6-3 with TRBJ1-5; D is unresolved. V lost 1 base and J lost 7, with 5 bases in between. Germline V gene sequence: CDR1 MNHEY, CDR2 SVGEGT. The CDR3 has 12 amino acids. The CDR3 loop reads CASSYLQQPQHF. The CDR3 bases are TGTGCCAGCAGTTACTTACAACAGCCCCAGCATTTT.

For the CDR3, the DNA is TGTGCCAGCAGCTTAGAAAGCAATCAGCCCCAGCATTTT. Residues: CASSLESNQPQHF. V and J are TRBV7-2 and TRBJ1-5; no reliable D call. In germline, CDR1 is SGHTA, CDR2 FQGNSA. The CDR3 sequence is 13 residues long. V was clipped by 1 base and J by 1 base, with 2 bases between them.

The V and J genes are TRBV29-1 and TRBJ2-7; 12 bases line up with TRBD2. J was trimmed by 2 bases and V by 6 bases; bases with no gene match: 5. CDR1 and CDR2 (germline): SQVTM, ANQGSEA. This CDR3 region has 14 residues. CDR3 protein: CSVETSGRTYEQYF. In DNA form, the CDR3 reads TGCAGCGTGGAGACTAGCGGGAGAACCTACGAGCAGTACTTC.

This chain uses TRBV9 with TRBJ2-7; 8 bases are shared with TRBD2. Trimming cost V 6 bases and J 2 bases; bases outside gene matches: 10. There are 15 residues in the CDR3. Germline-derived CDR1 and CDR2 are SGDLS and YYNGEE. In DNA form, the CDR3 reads TGTGCCAGCACCCGATACCCTAGCGGGCCCTACGAGCAGTACTTC. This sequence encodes CASTRYPSGPYEQYF.

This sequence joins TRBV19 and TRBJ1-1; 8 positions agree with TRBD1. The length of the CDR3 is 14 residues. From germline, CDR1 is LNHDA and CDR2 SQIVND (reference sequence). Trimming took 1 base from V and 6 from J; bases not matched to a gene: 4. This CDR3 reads CASSIGGQGSEAFF. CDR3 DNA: TGTGCCAGTAGTATAGGCGGACAGGGTTCTGAAGCTTTCTTT.